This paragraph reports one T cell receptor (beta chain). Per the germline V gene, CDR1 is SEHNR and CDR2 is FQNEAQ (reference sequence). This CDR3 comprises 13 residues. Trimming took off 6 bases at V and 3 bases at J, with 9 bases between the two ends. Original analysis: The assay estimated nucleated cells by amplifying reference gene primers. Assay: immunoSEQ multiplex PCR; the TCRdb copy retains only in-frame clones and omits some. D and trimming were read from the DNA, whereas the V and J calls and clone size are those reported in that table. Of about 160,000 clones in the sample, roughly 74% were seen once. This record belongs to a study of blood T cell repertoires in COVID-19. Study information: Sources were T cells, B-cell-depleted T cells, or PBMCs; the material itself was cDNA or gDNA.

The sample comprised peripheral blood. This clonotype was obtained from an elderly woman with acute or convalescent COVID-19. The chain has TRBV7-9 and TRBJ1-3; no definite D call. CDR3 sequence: CASREGGGNTIYF. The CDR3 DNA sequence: TGTGCCAGCAGGGAAGGAGGTGGAAACACCATATATTTT. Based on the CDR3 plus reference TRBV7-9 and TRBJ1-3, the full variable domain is DTGVSQNPRHKITKRGQNVTFRCDPISEHNRLYWYRQTLGQGPEFLTYFQNEAQLEKSRLLSDRFSAERPKGSFSTLEIQRTEQGDSAMYLCASREGGGNTIYFGEGSWLTVV.